The next 2 T cell receptor beta chains were all read from a single sample in a study. Amplification of TRBV12-4/TRBJ1-2 clonotypes used adaptor-ligated barcode primers. TCRdb re-called the multiplex PCR reads with MiXCR, one entry per CDR3 protein. The sample includes roughly 30 distinct CDR3 sequences. Material for sequencing was memory CD4+ T cells sorted from blood. Subset noted: memory CD4+ T cells, CD4+CD45RO+CD25-. Receptors originate from a female donor with breast cancer.

By proportion, this clonotype is hyperexpanded (1% or more). The gene calls are TRBV12-3 or TRBV12-4 and TRBJ1-2; no firm D call. This CDR3 spans 13 amino acids. Trimming removed 7 bases from V and 4 bases from J, with 13 bases in between. Here the CDR3 reads CASTQTESYGYTF. The CDR3 bases are TGTGCCAGCACCCAAACAGAGTCCTATGGCTACACCTTC.

This clonotype is hyperexpanded by share. The rearrangement uses TRBV12-3 or TRBV12-4 and TRBJ1-2; D gene unclear. V was shortened by 1 base and J by 2 bases, with 2 bases between the two germline ends. The CDR3 loop spans 12 amino acids. The chain's CDR3 is CASSLGNYGYTF. Written as DNA, the CDR3 is TGTGCCAGCAGTTTAGGGAACTATGGCTACACCTTC.